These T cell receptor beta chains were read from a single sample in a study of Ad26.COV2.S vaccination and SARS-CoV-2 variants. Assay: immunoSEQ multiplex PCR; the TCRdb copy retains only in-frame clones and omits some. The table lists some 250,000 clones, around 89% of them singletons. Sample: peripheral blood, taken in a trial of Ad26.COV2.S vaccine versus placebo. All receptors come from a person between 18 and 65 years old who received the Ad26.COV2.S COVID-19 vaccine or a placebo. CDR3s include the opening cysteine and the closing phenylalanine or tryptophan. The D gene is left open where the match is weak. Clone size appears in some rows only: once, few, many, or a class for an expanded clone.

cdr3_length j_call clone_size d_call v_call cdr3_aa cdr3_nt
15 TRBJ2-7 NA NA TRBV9 CASSESGTLGGEQYF TGTGCCAGCAGTGAGTCCGGGACCCTCGGCGGCGAGCAGTACTTC
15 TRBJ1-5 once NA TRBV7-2 CASSFGDFSNQPQHF TGTGCCAGCAGCTTCGGGGACTTTAGCAATCAGCCCCAGCATTTT
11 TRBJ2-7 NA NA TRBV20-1 CSASRAYEQYF TGCAGTGCTAGTCGGGCTTACGAGCAGTACTTC
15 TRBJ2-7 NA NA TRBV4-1 CASSQGGAGPYEQYF TGCGCCAGCAGCCAAGGTGGCGCAGGGCCCTACGAGCAGTACTTC
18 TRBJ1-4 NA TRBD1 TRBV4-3 CASSQELGTGGPNEKLFF TGCGCCAGCAGCCAAGAGCTGGGGACAGGGGGCCCGAATGAAAAACTGTTTTTT
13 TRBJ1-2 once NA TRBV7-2 CASSYSDPYGYTF TGTGCCAGCAGTTACTCGGACCCCTATGGCTACACCTTC
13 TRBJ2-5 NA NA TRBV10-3 CAISRVLEETQYF TGTGCCATCAGCCGGGTCCTCGAAGAGACCCAGTACTTC
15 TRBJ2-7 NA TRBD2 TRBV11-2 CASSFRLAVSYEQYF TGTGCCAGCAGCTTTCGGCTAGCGGTCTCCTACGAGCAGTACTTC
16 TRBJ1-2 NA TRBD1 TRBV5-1 CASSLGGTGGDYGYTF TGCGCCAGCAGCTTGGGAGGGACAGGGGGAGACTATGGCTACACCTTC
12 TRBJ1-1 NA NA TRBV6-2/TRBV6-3 CASSYRPTEAFF TGTGCCAGCAGTTATAGGCCCACTGAAGCTTTCTTT
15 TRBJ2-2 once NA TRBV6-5 CASSRGVLDTGELFF TGTGCCAGCAGTCGAGGGGTTTTGGACACCGGGGAGCTGTTTTTT
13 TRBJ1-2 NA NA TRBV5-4 CASRLQGGEGYTF TGTGCCAGCAGGTTGCAGGGTGGGGAGGGCTACACCTTC
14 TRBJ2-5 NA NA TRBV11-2 CASSMGPWGETQYF TGTGCCAGCAGCATGGGCCCTTGGGGGGAGACCCAGTACTTC
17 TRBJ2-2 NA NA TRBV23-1 CASSQSVYPRGTGELFF TGCGCCAGCAGTCAATCCGTTTATCCCCGAGGCACCGGGGAGCTGTTTTTT
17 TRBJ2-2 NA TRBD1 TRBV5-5 CASSLTGQALNTGELFF TGTGCCAGCAGCTTGACGGGACAGGCTTTGAACACCGGGGAGCTGTTTTTT
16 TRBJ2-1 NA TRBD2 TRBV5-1 CASSFGLAGSYNEQFF TGCGCCAGCAGCTTCGGACTAGCGGGCTCCTACAATGAGCAGTTCTTC
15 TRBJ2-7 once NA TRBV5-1 CASSLGQGSAYEQYF TGCGCCAGCAGCTTGGGGCAGGGGTCAGCTTACGAGCAGTACTTC
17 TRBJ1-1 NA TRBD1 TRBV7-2 CASSPSGQGGMNTEAFF TGTGCCAGCAGCCCCAGCGGACAGGGTGGAATGAACACTGAAGCTTTCTTT
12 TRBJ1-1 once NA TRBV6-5 CATQNRASEAFF TGTGCCACCCAAAACCGGGCCTCTGAAGCTTTCTTT
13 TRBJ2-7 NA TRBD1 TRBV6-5 CASMPGQGNEQYF TGTGCCAGCATGCCGGGACAGGGAAACGAGCAGTACTTC
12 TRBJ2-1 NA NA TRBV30 CAWSSAYNEQFF TGTGCCTGGAGTTCTGCTTACAATGAGCAGTTCTTC
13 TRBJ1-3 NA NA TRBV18 CASSQNWGNTIYF TGTGCCAGCTCCCAGAATTGGGGAAACACCATATATTTT
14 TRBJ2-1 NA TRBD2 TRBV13 CASSPTSGEAWQFF TGTGCCAGCAGCCCAACTAGCGGGGAGGCTTGGCAGTTCTTC
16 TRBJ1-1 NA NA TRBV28 CASSPHFRGRSTEAFF TGTGCCAGCAGTCCTCACTTTAGAGGACGGAGCACTGAAGCTTTCTTT
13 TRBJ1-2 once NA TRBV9 CASSVSGNYGYTF TGTGCCAGCAGCGTATCAGGGAACTATGGCTACACCTTC
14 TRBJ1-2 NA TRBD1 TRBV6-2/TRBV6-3 CASSSGQETYGYTF TGTGCCAGCAGTTCGGGACAGGAGACCTATGGCTACACCTTC
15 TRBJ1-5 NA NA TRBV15 CATSSPDRPGEPQHF TGTGCCACCAGCAGCCCAGACCGTCCCGGTGAGCCCCAGCATTTT
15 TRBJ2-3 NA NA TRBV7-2 CASSYSKGGTDTQYF TGTGCCAGCAGCTATAGCAAAGGGGGCACAGATACGCAGTATTTT
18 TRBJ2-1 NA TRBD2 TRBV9 CASSVEGLAAASYNEQFF TGTGCCAGCAGCGTAGAGGGGCTAGCGGCCGCCTCCTACAATGAGCAGTTCTTC
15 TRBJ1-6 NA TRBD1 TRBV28 CASSLYRGLGSPLHF TGTGCCAGCAGTCTTTACAGGGGGCTCGGTTCACCCCTCCACTTT
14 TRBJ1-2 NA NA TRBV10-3 CAISARASNYGYTF TGTGCCATCAGTGCCAGGGCCTCTAACTATGGCTACACCTTC
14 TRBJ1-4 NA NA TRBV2 CASRPRTSNEKLFF TGTGCCAGCAGACCCCGGACTTCCAATGAAAAACTGTTTTTT